The rows below give T cell receptor beta chains drawn from one sample of a study of blood T cells in healthy people across ages. Via MiXCR, TCRdb re-called the 5' RACE reads, giving one row per CDR3 protein. This sample carries roughly 1,000,000 distinct CDR3 sequences, 20% to 25% of them seen once, and the ten largest clones take approximately 0.75%. This sample also belongs to another study, concerning T cells of mothers and their children.

The sequenced sample consisted of blood. Receptors originate from a girl aged 2-10 years in good health. The CDR3 runs from the conserved cysteine through the conserved F or W. The D gene is left open where the match is weak. Part of the rows lack a size; the others show once, few, many or a class for expanded clones.

abundance: .; j_gene: TRBJ2-5; d_gene: TRBD1; v_gene: TRBV2; CDR3aa: CASLRDRSQETQYF; CDR3nt: TGTGCCAGCCTTCGGGACAGGTCACAAGAGACCCAGTACTTC
abundance: .; j_gene: TRBJ1-1; d_gene: .; v_gene: TRBV27; CDR3aa: CASRWSMNTEAFF; CDR3nt: TGTGCCAGCAGGTGGTCCATGAACACTGAAGCTTTCTTT
abundance: many; j_gene: TRBJ2-1; d_gene: TRBD2; v_gene: TRBV6-1; CDR3aa: CASSRTSGSNNEQFF; CDR3nt: TGTGCCAGCAGTCGGACTAGCGGGAGTAACAATGAGCAGTTCTTC
abundance: few; j_gene: TRBJ2-1; d_gene: .; v_gene: TRBV5-1; CDR3aa: CASSPQWGNNEQFF; CDR3nt: TGCGCCAGCAGCCCTCAGTGGGGTAACAATGAGCAGTTCTTC
abundance: .; j_gene: TRBJ2-5; d_gene: .; v_gene: TRBV20-1; CDR3aa: CSGADVETQYF; CDR3nt: TGCAGCGGCGCGGATGTGGAGACCCAGTACTTC
abundance: few; j_gene: TRBJ1-1; d_gene: .; v_gene: TRBV6-1; CDR3aa: CASSYGPHEAFF; CDR3nt: TGTGCCAGCAGTTACGGGCCGCATGAAGCTTTCTTT
abundance: few; j_gene: TRBJ2-3; d_gene: TRBD1; v_gene: TRBV29-1; CDR3aa: CSVEADRGDTQYF; CDR3nt: TGCAGCGTTGAAGCGGACAGGGGAGATACGCAGTATTTT
abundance: once; j_gene: TRBJ2-2; d_gene: .; v_gene: TRBV9; CDR3aa: CASSPLDSGELFF; CDR3nt: TGTGCCAGCAGCCCCCTCGACTCCGGGGAGCTGTTTTTT
abundance: few; j_gene: TRBJ1-1; d_gene: .; v_gene: TRBV5-1; CDR3aa: CASSLESTEAFF; CDR3nt: TGCGCCAGCAGCCTAGAGAGCACTGAAGCTTTCTTT
abundance: .; j_gene: TRBJ2-7; d_gene: .; v_gene: TRBV28; CDR3aa: CASSFFGLAREQYF; CDR3nt: TGTGCCAGCAGTTTTTTCGGGCTAGCCAGGGAGCAGTACTTC
abundance: few; j_gene: TRBJ2-5; d_gene: .; v_gene: TRBV11-2; CDR3aa: CASRSSKREETQYF; CDR3nt: TGTGCCAGCAGATCGTCCAAAAGGGAGGAGACCCAGTACTTC
abundance: .; j_gene: TRBJ2-5; d_gene: TRBD2; v_gene: TRBV2; CDR3aa: CASSGEGMETQYF; CDR3nt: TGTGCCAGCAGTGGGGAGGGGATGGAGACCCAGTACTTC
abundance: .; j_gene: TRBJ2-1; d_gene: .; v_gene: TRBV6-2/TRBV6-3; CDR3aa: CASSYSPGFGGNEQFF; CDR3nt: TGTGCCAGCAGTTACTCCCCGGGCTTCGGGGGCAATGAGCAGTTCTTC
abundance: .; j_gene: TRBJ1-2; d_gene: .; v_gene: TRBV7-2; CDR3aa: CASSLGGMSGYTF; CDR3nt: TGTGCCAGCAGCTTAGGGGGAATGAGTGGCTACACCTTC
abundance: .; j_gene: TRBJ2-5; d_gene: .; v_gene: TRBV7-2; CDR3aa: CASSLVLTGLQETQYF; CDR3nt: TGTGCCAGCAGCTTAGTGCTAACGGGGTTGCAAGAGACCCAGTACTTC
abundance: .; j_gene: TRBJ1-1; d_gene: TRBD1; v_gene: TRBV6-1; CDR3aa: CTTRTGENTEAFF; CDR3nt: TGTACCACCAGGACAGGGGAAAACACTGAAGCTTTCTTT
abundance: few; j_gene: TRBJ1-4; d_gene: .; v_gene: TRBV18; CDR3aa: CASSPNSPDEKLFF; CDR3nt: TGTGCCAGCTCACCTAACAGCCCTGATGAAAAACTGTTTTTT
abundance: .; j_gene: TRBJ1-5; d_gene: .; v_gene: TRBV20-1; CDR3aa: CSAREQGSQPQHF; CDR3nt: TGCAGTGCTAGAGAACAGGGATCCCAGCCCCAGCATTTT